Sequencing of this TCR beta chain was carried out in a study of human T cells and chemical hapten exposure. Findings of the study overall: Higher patch test scores went with higher counts of PT1 expanded TCRs. Significantly more large CDR3 similarity clusters were formed by expanded TCRs than by controls.

The length of the CDR3 is 15 residues. Per germline, CDR1 SGHTA and CDR2 FQGTGA. Trimming shortened V by 0 bases and J by 7 bases, and 10 bases separated the two germline ends. Time point described: pre-sensitization, week 0. Stated treatment: therapeutic diphenylcyclopropenone sensitization with weekly scalp DPC. Total RNA came from unfractionated whole blood. The table lists this clonotype with a few counts. Its antigen is not identified. What the library attached to individual cDNA molecules were unique molecular identifiers. One entry per CDR3 protein results from TCRdb running MiXCR on the RACE reads. Of about 120,000 distinct CDR3 sequences detected, approximately 13% appear once; the ten largest clones hold 2.5% to 3%.

The sequenced sample was whole blood, obtained in connection with sensitization to the hapten diphenylcyclopropenone (DPC). The clonotype was recovered from a woman between 18 and 29 years old with alopecia areata. Some clones in this sample may be carry-over from other donors' samples. The chain employs TRBV7-3 and TRBJ1-6; weak D call: TRBD1 (5 bases). CDR3 region: CASSLTGAVNSPLHF. The CDR3 DNA follows: TGTGCCAGCAGCTTAACCGGGGCGGTAAATTCACCCCTCCACTTT.